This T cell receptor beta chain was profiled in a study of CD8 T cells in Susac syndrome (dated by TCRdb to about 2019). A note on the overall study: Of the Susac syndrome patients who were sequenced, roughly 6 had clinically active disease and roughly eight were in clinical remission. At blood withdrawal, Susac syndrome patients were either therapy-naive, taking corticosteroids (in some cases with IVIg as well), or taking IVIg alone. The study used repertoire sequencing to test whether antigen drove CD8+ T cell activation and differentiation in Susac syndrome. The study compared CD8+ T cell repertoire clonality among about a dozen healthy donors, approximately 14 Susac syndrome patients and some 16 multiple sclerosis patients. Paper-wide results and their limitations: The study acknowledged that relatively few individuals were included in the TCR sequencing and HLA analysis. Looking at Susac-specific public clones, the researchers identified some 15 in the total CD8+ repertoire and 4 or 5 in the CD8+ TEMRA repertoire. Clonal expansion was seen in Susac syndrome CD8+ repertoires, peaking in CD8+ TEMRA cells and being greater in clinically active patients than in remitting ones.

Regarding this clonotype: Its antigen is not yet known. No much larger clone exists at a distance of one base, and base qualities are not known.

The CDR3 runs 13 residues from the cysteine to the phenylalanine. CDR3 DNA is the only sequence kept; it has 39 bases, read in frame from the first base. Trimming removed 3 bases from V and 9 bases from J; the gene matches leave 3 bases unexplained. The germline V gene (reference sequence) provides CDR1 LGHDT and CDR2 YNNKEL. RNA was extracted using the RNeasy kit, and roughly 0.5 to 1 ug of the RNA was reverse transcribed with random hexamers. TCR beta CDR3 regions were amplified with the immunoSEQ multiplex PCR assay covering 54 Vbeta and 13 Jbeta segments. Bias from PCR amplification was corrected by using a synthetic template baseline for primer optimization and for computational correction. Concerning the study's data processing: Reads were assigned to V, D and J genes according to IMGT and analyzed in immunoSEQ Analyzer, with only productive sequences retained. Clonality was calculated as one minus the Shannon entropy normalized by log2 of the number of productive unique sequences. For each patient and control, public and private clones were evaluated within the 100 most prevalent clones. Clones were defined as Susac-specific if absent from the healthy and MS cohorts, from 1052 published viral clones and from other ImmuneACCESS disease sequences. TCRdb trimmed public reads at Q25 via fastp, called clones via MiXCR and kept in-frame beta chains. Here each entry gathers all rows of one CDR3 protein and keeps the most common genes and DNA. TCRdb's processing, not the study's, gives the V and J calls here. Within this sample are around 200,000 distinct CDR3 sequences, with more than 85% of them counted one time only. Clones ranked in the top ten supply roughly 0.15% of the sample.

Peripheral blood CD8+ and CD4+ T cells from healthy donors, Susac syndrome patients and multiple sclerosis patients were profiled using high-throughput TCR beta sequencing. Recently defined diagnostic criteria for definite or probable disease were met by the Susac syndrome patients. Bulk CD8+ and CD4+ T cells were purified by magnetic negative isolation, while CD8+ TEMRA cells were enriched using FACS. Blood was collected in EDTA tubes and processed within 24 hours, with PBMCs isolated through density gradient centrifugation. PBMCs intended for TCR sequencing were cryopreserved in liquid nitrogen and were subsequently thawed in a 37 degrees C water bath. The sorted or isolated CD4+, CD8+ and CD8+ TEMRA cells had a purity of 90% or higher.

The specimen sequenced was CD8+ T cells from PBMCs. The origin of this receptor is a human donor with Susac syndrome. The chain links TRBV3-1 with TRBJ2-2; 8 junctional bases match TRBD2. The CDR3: CASSHSGTRELFF. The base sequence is TGTGCCAGCAGCCATAGCGGGACGAGGGAGCTGTTTTTT.